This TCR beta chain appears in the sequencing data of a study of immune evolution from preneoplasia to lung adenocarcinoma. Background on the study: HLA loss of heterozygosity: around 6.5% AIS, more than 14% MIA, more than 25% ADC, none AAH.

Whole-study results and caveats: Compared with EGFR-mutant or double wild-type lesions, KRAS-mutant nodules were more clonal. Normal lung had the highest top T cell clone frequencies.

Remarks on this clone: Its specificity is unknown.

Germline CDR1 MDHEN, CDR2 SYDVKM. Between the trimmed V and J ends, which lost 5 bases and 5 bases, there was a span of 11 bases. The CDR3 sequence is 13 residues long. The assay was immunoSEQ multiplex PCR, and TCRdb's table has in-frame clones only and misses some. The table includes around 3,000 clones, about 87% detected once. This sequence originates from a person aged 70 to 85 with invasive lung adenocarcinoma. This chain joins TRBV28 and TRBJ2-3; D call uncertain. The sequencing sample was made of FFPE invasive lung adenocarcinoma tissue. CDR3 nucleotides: TGTGCCAGCAGTCGAGAGCCTCAAGATACGCAGTATTTT. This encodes CASSREPQDTQYF.